The next 12 T cell receptor beta chains were all read from a single sample in a study of control samples from healthy donors and cancer patients. The repertoire was sequenced with immunoSEQ multiplex PCR; TCRdb's copy has only in-frame clones and lacks some. The data hold tens of thousands of clones, with about nine tenths observed a single time. The sample comprised blood. These receptor sequences come from a young man in good health.

V and J are TRBV7-9 and TRBJ1-1; D call uncertain. The CDR3 length is 13 residues. Germline CDR1 SEHNR, CDR2 FQNEAQ (reference sequence). Trimming took off 1 base at V and 3 bases at J, with 6 bases between the two ends. The DNA for the CDR3 is TGTGCCAGCAGCTTAGGTGTCGACACTGAAGCTTTCTTT. This translates into CASSLGVDTEAFF.

The V call is TRBV15, the J call TRBJ1-2; TRBD1 aligns across 7 bases. The germline V gene has CDR1 LNHNV and CDR2 YYDKDF (reference sequence). This CDR3 spans 14 amino acids. J gave up 2 bases and V 5 bases, and 5 bases lay outside the gene matches. As DNA, the CDR3 is TGTGCCACCAGCCCCCCGGACAGGAACTATGGCTACACCTTC. As protein: CATSPPDRNYGYTF.

This chain links TRBV25-1 with TRBJ2-7, with a possible D match to TRBD1 (6 bases). Germline V gene lookup returns CDR1 MGHDK and CDR2 SYGVNS. The ends were cut back, 3 bases at V and 4 bases at J, with 7 bases in the middle. The CDR3 is 12 amino acids. The CDR3 sequence: CASSDRGYEQYF. The CDR3 bases are TGTGCCAGCAGTGATAGGGGGTACGAGCAGTACTTC.

To note about this clone: Different DNA sequences within this sample yield the same CDR3. V usage is TRBV9 and J usage is TRBJ1-5; D is uncertain. From germline, CDR1 is SGDLS and CDR2 YYNGEE. The CDR3 sequence is 13 residues long. The V gene lost 0 bases and the J gene lost 2 bases, with 3 bases spanning the gap. For the CDR3, the DNA is TGTGCCAGCAGCGTAGATGGCAATCAGCCCCAGCATTTT. Translation: CASSVDGNQPQHF.

This clone was counted a single time. V usage is TRBV6-2 or TRBV6-3 and J usage is TRBJ2-7; 8 bases align to TRBD1. The trim removed 5 bases at V and 0 bases at J, leaving 6 bases unmatched. The CDR3 has 15 residues. In germline, CDR1 is MNHEY, CDR2 SVGEGT. In DNA form, the CDR3 reads TGTGCCAGCAGTCAGGGACAGGCGAGCTCCTACGAGCAGTACTTC. It encodes CASSQGQASSYEQYF.

The chain links TRBV6-2 or TRBV6-3 to TRBJ2-7, with D uncertain. V was cut by 1 base and J by 3 bases, with 7 bases left in between. CDR1 and CDR2 from the germline V gene are MNHEY and SVGEGT. CDR3 length: 13 amino acids. CDR3 nucleotide sequence: TGTGCCAGCAGTTACTGGGGTGGCTACGAGCAGTACTTC. Protein sequence: CASSYWGGYEQYF.

The chain employs TRBV25-1 and TRBJ1-1; no firm D call. CDR3 size: 15 residues. V was cut by 1 base and J by 2 bases, with 11 bases left in between. CDR1 and CDR2 (germline): MGHDK, SYGVNS. The CDR3 sequence: CASSELLGPNTEAFF. In nucleotides, the CDR3 is TGTGCCAGCAGTGAATTATTAGGGCCAAACACTGAAGCTTTCTTT.

This clone was found a few times. The CDR3 bases are TGTGCCAGTAGTCCTGGGGCGCTAACTAATGAAAAACTGTTTTTT. Translating gives CASSPGALTNEKLFF. V usage is TRBV19 and J usage is TRBJ1-4, with D perhaps matching TRBD1 (5 bases). Germline V lookup: CDR1 LNHDA, CDR2 SQIVND (reference sequence). V lost 5 bases, J lost 1 base, and 11 bases lay in between. The CDR3 extends over 15 amino acids.

This chain links TRBV5-1 with TRBJ2-1; 16 bases align to TRBD2. Germline CDR1 SGHRS, CDR2 YFSETQ. The CDR3 extends over 16 amino acids. Trimming cost V 3 bases and J 9 bases; bases outside gene matches: 6. In DNA, the CDR3 is TGCGCCAGCAGCTCCGGGACTAGCGGGAGGGCCCCTGAGCAGTTCTTC. The encoded protein is CASSSGTSGRAPEQFF.

This chain links TRBV18 with TRBJ2-2, with a possible D match to TRBD2 (6 bases). This CDR3 is 16 amino acids long. V was cut by 0 bases and J by 5 bases, with 13 bases left in between. Germline CDR1 and CDR2: KGHSH and LQKENI. The CDR3 DNA follows: TGTGCCAGCTCACCACCCGGCGGAGGAGGGACCGGGGAGCTGTTTTTT. Amino acid sequence: CASSPPGGGGTGELFF. Variable domain in full (rest from reference TRBV18 and TRBJ2-2): NAGVMQNPRHLVRRRGQEARLRCSPMKGHSHVYWYRQLPEEGLKFMVYLQKENIIDESGMPKERFSAEFPKEGPSILRIQQVVRGDSAAYFCASSPPGGGGTGELFFGEGSRLTVL.

The rearrangement uses TRBV6-2 or TRBV6-3 and TRBJ1-1; D may be TRBD1 (6 bases). This CDR3 contains 16 residues. Germline V gives CDR1 MNHEY, CDR2 SVGEGT. The V gene lost 4 bases and the J gene lost 2 bases, with 17 bases spanning the gap. The CDR3: CASSLRRQDGNTEAFF. In nucleotides, the CDR3 is TGTGCCAGCAGTTTACGACGACAGGACGGTAACACTGAAGCTTTCTTT.

The chain links TRBV19 to TRBJ1-2; 9 nucleotides align to TRBD1. This CDR3 has 14 residues. V lost 5 bases, J lost 4 bases, and 5 bases stayed unmatched. Germline V gives CDR1 LNHDA, CDR2 SQIVND (reference sequence). CDR3: CASSPPGQGYGYTF. Here the CDR3 DNA reads TGTGCCAGTAGTCCTCCGGGACAGGGCTATGGCTACACCTTC.